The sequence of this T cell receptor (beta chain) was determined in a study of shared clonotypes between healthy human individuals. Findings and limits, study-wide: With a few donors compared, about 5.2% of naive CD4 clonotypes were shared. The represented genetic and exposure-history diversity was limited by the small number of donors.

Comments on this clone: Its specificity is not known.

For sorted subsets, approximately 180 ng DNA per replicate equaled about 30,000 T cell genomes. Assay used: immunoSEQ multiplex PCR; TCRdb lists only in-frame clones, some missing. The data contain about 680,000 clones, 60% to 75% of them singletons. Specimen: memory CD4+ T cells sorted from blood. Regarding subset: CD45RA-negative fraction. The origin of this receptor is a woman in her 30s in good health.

In DNA, the CDR3 is TGTGCTAGTGGTTGGGGGGACCGGAAGGACACTGAAGCTTTCTTT. Translation: CASGWGDRKDTEAFF. The rearrangement links TRBV12-5 to TRBJ1-1; D is possibly TRBD1 (5 bases). CDR1 and CDR2 from the germline V gene are LGHNT and FRNRAP. The ends were cut back, 4 bases at V and 3 bases at J, with 15 bases in the middle. The CDR3 extends over 15 amino acids.